The 16 T cell receptor beta chains below all came from one sample that was sequenced in a study of cytomegalovirus exposure and HLA in healthy donors. Researchers ran the PCR with 60 Vbeta and 13 Jbeta primers. Data came from immunoSEQ multiplex PCR; TCRdb stores just in-frame clones and leaves some out. The sample has 110,000 to 150,000 clones, over 65% seen once. Material: PBMCs. All receptors derive from a man aged 18 to 30 in good health and CMV-seropositive.

The gene calls are TRBV21-1 and TRBJ1-6; the table assigns TRBD1, which was not confirmed against the DNA. TRBV21-1 is given as a pseudogene. The CDR3 is 16 residues long. In DNA form, the CDR3 reads TGTGCCAGCAGCAACTCGACAGGAGGAGGTAATTCACCCCTCCACTTT. Amino acids: CASSNSTGGGNSPLHF.

The rearrangement links TRBV11-3 to TRBJ2-1; TRBD2 matches at 7 bases. This CDR3 has 15 amino acids. With 1 base clipped from V and 11 bases from J, the junction kept 11 bases outside the gene matches. CDR1 is SGHNT and CDR2 is YENEEA in the germline V gene. CDR3 loop: CASSLGGRALTKQFF. The CDR3 DNA sequence: TGTGCCAGCAGCTTAGGTGGGAGGGCCTTAACGAAGCAGTTCTTC.

This chain connects TRBV15 to TRBJ1-3, with a possible D match to TRBD1 (5 bases). Germline V lookup: CDR1 LNHNV, CDR2 YYDKDF (reference sequence). The V gene lost 3 bases and the J gene lost 2 bases, with 8 bases spanning the gap. This CDR3 comprises 14 residues. The chain's CDR3 is CATSSPGAGNTIYF. For the CDR3, the DNA is TGTGCCACCAGCAGTCCGGGGGCTGGAAACACCATATATTTT.

The gene calls are TRBV19 and TRBJ2-2; 8 bases match TRBD2. Unmatched junction bases numbered 6, after V lost 5 bases and J lost 4 bases. The CDR3 is 15 amino acids. Per the germline V gene, CDR1 is LNHDA and CDR2 is SQIVND (reference sequence). CDR3 DNA sequence: TGTGCCAGTAGTCCGGGGACTAGTCGCACCGGGGAGCTGTTTTTT. Its translation is CASSPGTSRTGELFF.

This rearrangement joins TRBV5-5 to TRBJ1-2; 9 bases are shared with TRBD1. The CDR3 sequence is 13 residues long. The trim removed 5 bases at V and 7 bases at J, leaving 6 bases unmatched. The germline V gene has CDR1 SGHKS and CDR2 YYEKEE (reference sequence). CDR3 region: CASRRDRVAGYTF. The CDR3 bases are TGTGCCAGCAGGAGGGACAGGGTAGCTGGCTACACCTTC.

This chain joins TRBV9 and TRBJ1-3; D unclear. The CDR3 is made up of 13 amino acids. Germline V gene data show CDR1 as SGDLS and CDR2 as YYNGEE. The ends were cut back, 7 bases at V and 2 bases at J, with 10 bases in the middle. DNA for the CDR3: TGTGCCAGCTCCTTGGGCACTGGAAACACCATATATTTT. Its protein product is CASSLGTGNTIYF.

This clone is a singleton in its sample. The rearrangement uses TRBV5-1 and TRBJ2-7; D perhaps matches TRBD1 (5 bases). This CDR3 has 14 amino acids. Germline CDR1 reads SGHRS; CDR2 reads YFSETQ. With 3 bases removed from V and 3 bases from J, the gap between germline ends came to 13 bases. This chain's CDR3 is CASSSTRANYEQYF. For the CDR3, the DNA is TGCGCCAGCAGCTCCACCAGGGCAAACTACGAGCAGTACTTC.

The chain is built from TRBV6-6 and TRBJ2-1; 11 bases are shared with TRBD1. The junction had 9 bases not matched to a gene; V was cut back by 2 bases and J by 9 bases. The CDR3 loop spans 16 amino acids. Germline values: CDR1 MNHNY, CDR2 SVGAGI (reference sequence). The CDR3 DNA reads TGTGCCAGCAGTTACAGACCCGGGACAGGGGGTTTTGAGCAGTTCTTC. Amino acid sequence: CASSYRPGTGGFEQFF.

The V gene is TRBV19, the J gene TRBJ2-5; 7 bases are shared with TRBD2. The CDR3 has 11 amino acids. Germline values: CDR1 LNHDA, CDR2 SQIVND (reference sequence). J gave up 3 bases and V 11 bases, and 3 bases lay outside the gene matches. CDR3 coding DNA: TGTGCCCATGGGGGGGAAGAGACCCAGTACTTC. This gives the protein CAHGGEETQYF. Together with reference TRBV19 and TRBJ2-5, the CDR3 gives the full variable domain: DGGITQSPKYLFRKEGQNVTLSCEQNLNHDAMYWYRQDPGQGLRLIYYSQIVNDFQKGDIAEGYSVSREKKESFPLTVTSAQKNPTAFYLCAHGGEETQYFGPGTRLLVL.

CDR3 sequence: CASSIQGGNQPQHF. As DNA, the CDR3 is TGTGCCAGCAGTATTCAGGGGGGCAATCAGCCCCAGCATTTT. The chain links TRBV27 to TRBJ1-5; 7 bases fit TRBD1. V shed 5 bases, J shed 2 bases, and the junction held 3 bases outside the gene matches. This CDR3 has 14 residues. Germline CDR1 and CDR2: MNHEY and SMNVEV (reference sequence).

The chain carries TRBV11-3 and TRBJ2-1; 7 bases are shared with TRBD1. This CDR3 spans 13 amino acids. Germline CDR1 SGHNT, CDR2 YENEEA. The J segment lost 6 bases and the V segment lost 5 bases, leaving 4 bases of the junction unmatched. CDR3 sequence: CASSTRQGNEQFF. The DNA of the CDR3 is TGTGCCAGCAGCACCCGACAGGGCAATGAGCAGTTCTTC.

This chain links TRBV6-5 with TRBJ1-3; D gene unclear. Germline V CDR1 and CDR2: MNHEY, SVGAGI. The ends were cut back, 6 bases at V and 2 bases at J, with 14 bases in the middle. This CDR3 is built from 15 residues. The CDR3 DNA reads as TGTGCCAGCAGCCGCTTAGGAGGGCCTGGAAACACCATATATTTT. Residues: CASSRLGGPGNTIYF.

This clone has only a few counts. J is TRBJ1-3 and V is TRBV7-6; D unclear. Per germline, CDR1 SGHVS and CDR2 FNYEAQ. The CDR3 runs 11 residues. Between the trimmed V and J ends, which lost 4 bases and 4 bases, there was a span of 2 bases. CDR3 protein: CASSSGNTIYF. The CDR3 coding sequence is TGTGCCAGCAGCTCGGGAAACACCATATATTTT. The full variable domain, completed using reference TRBV7-6 and TRBJ1-3, is GAGVSQSPRYKVTKRGQDVALRCDPISGHVSLYWYRQALGQGPEFLTYFNYEAQQDKSGLPNDRFSAERPEGSISTLTIQRTEQRDSAMYRCASSSGNTIYFGEGSWLTVV.

The chain combines TRBV5-1 with TRBJ2-7; a weak D match, TRBD1 (6 bases). The length of the CDR3 is 15 residues. V dropped 0 bases and J dropped 3 bases, with 13 bases sitting between them. Germline CDR1 is SGHRS and CDR2 is YFSETQ. For the CDR3, the DNA is TGCGCCAGCAGCTTGGGACAGGTGGGCGACTACGAGCAGTACTTC. Amino acid sequence: CASSLGQVGDYEQYF.

This chain connects TRBV27 to TRBJ2-3; D not certain. The V and J ends lost 4 bases and 0 bases respectively, with 11 bases between them. Germline lookup yields CDR1 MNHEY and CDR2 SMNVEV (reference sequence). This CDR3 has 15 amino acids. The CDR3 sequence is CASSSPDSSTDTQYF. The DNA for the CDR3 is TGTGCCAGCAGTTCCCCAGACTCTAGCACAGATACGCAGTATTTT.

The chain links TRBV15 to TRBJ2-7; 10 positions match TRBD1. Germline CDR1 reads LNHNV; CDR2 reads YYDKDF (reference sequence). The trim removed 0 bases at V and 3 bases at J, leaving 2 bases unmatched. The CDR3 is 15 amino acids. The CDR3 sequence: CATSRDGTGDYEQYF. Written as DNA, the CDR3 is TGTGCCACCAGCAGAGATGGGACAGGGGACTACGAGCAGTACTTC.